Here is one TCR beta chain with its context. Antigen: not known. These data belong to a study of OX40 agonist ivuxolimab in advanced cancers. Study background: Dose-escalation patients were diagnosed with hepatocellular carcinoma, melanoma, renal cell cancer or head and neck cancer.

The CDR3 is 18 amino acids. V lost 4 bases and J lost 5, with 26 bases in between. Germline-derived CDR1 and CDR2 are SGDLS and YYNGEE. Method: immunoSEQ multiplex PCR; TCRdb's copy keeps in-frame clones and lacks some. The sample includes 71,000 or so clones, more than 85% of them seen just once. Findings of the study overall: CD4+ T cells averaged fewer expanded clones than CD8+ T cells. There was clonal expansion of CD4+ and CD8+ blood T cells by week 6 at 0.1 to 3.0 mg/kg.

Patients were ineligible given autoimmune disease history or systemic immunosuppression. The material sequenced was CD4+ or CD8+ T cells sorted from blood, taken in a trial of the OX40 agonist ivuxolimab. This clonotype was obtained from an adult with an advanced solid tumor such as melanoma, head and neck, liver or kidney cancer. The rearrangement joins TRBV9 to TRBJ2-3; unclear D gene. The CDR3 DNA is TGTGCCAGCAGCCACCCCGTTGAGGCCTACCACCTTGGAGATACGCAGTATTTT. Translated, it gives CASSHPVEAYHLGDTQYF.